One and the same sample provided the 19 T cell receptor beta chains below, sequenced in a study of blood T cells in healthy people across ages. The authors ran a second PCR of roughly 6 to 11 cycles using a sample-barcoded 5' primer and a J-beta primer mix. MiXCR was run by TCRdb on the 5' RACE reads, yielding one entry per CDR3 protein. The sample holds under 2,000,000 distinct CDR3 sequences; about 49% are singletons and the top ten take less than 2.5%. The specimen was blood. All receptors come from a woman aged 40-49 years in good health.

This clonotype was counted a few times. The chain has TRBV28 and TRBJ1-5, with D perhaps TRBD1 (5 bases). The CDR3 totals 15 residues. The germline V gene has CDR1 MDHEN and CDR2 SYDVKM. V was pared by 2 bases and J by 2 bases, with 10 bases between. The CDR3 sequence: CASSLQGVGNQPQHF. The CDR3 DNA sequence: TGTGCCAGCAGTTTACAGGGAGTCGGCAATCAGCCCCAGCATTTT.

V is TRBV6-1 and J is TRBJ1-4, with a tentative D call TRBD1 (5 bases). This CDR3 is built from 17 residues. Germline loops: CDR1 MNHNS, CDR2 SASEGT. Trimming removed 7 bases from V and 6 bases from J, with 24 bases in between. The CDR3 sequence: CASKLIPAGTGHEKLFF. Written as DNA, the CDR3 is TGTGCCAGCAAGCTAATACCCGCCGGGACTGGTCATGAAAAACTGTTTTTT.

This clonotype was found a few times. V usage is TRBV5-8 and J usage is TRBJ1-4; a weak D match, TRBD1 (5 bases). V was trimmed by 2 bases and J by 8 bases, leaving 13 bases between them. CDR3 length equals 14 residues. Germline CDR1 and CDR2: SGHTS and YDEGEE. The CDR3: CASSFGTVGEKLFF. CDR3 in DNA: TGTGCCAGCAGCTTCGGGACGGTCGGCGAAAAACTGTTTTTT.

This clonotype has just a few counts. In DNA form, the CDR3 reads TGTGCCAGCAGCTTAGAAATTAGCGGATATACGCAGTATTTT. It encodes CASSLEISGYTQYF. V usage is TRBV7-2 and J usage is TRBJ2-3; maybe TRBD2 (6 bases). CDR1 is SGHTA and CDR2 is FQGNSA in the germline V gene. The ends were cut back, 1 base at V and 7 bases at J, with 12 bases in the middle. The CDR3 consists of 14 residues.

This clonotype was observed a handful of times. The rearrangement uses TRBV4-3 and TRBJ2-7; TRBD1 or TRBD2 may be the D gene (7 bases each). V gave up 5 bases and J gave up 3 bases, with 14 bases separating them. The CDR3 is made up of 14 amino acids. Germline V gene sequence: CDR1 LGHNA, CDR2 YSLEER. CDR3: CASSEAGGGYEQYF. In DNA form, the CDR3 reads TGCGCCAGCAGCGAAGCAGGGGGGGGCTACGAGCAGTACTTC.

Turning to this clonotype: Compared with germline, one end of the junction differs, possibly owing to a read error. The J gene is TRBJ2-7, the V gene TRBV7-2; 9 bases are a match to TRBD2. The CDR3 runs 16 residues. Looked up from germline, CDR1 is SGHTA and CDR2 is FQGNSA. CDR3 in amino acids: CASSSSGGRATYEQYF. The CDR3 nucleotides are TGTGCCAGTAGCTCAAGCGGGGGGCGGGCAACCTACGAGCAGTACTTC.

This rearrangement joins TRBV6-1 to TRBJ2-5; 7 nucleotides align to TRBD2. CDR1 is MNHNS, CDR2 SASEGT, per germline. V lost 4 bases to trimming and J lost 7 bases; unmatched junction nucleotides: 12. The CDR3 has 15 residues. In DNA, the CDR3 is TGTGCCAGCAGTGGCCGGACTAGTCCCCTGGGGACCCAGTACTTC. It translates to CASSGRTSPLGTQYF.

The chain couples TRBV7-2 to TRBJ2-1; 10 bases fit TRBD2. Losses at the gene ends were 1 base for V and 5 bases for J; bases not matched to a gene: 2. Germline V gene lookup returns CDR1 SGHTA and CDR2 FQGNSA. The CDR3 runs to 15 residues. CDR3 protein: CASSLVGTSDNEQFF. The DNA for the CDR3 is TGTGCCAGCAGCTTAGTGGGGACTAGCGACAATGAGCAGTTCTTC.

V and J are TRBV6-2 or TRBV6-3 and TRBJ2-1, with 8 bases fitting TRBD2. This CDR3 comprises 17 residues. Per germline, CDR1 MNHEY and CDR2 SVGEGT. With 2 bases clipped from V and 3 bases from J, the junction kept 9 bases outside the gene matches. The CDR3 DNA sequence: TGTGCCAGCAGTTACCGGGCGGGGGGCATCAGCTACAATGAGCAGTTCTTC. This codes for CASSYRAGGISYNEQFF.

This clonotype has only a few counts. V is TRBV12-3 or TRBV12-4 and J is TRBJ2-1; D gene unclear. The CDR3 has 14 residues. The V end lost 2 bases, the J end lost 6 bases, and 11 bases lay between the germline ends. The CDR3, as DNA: TGTGCCAGCAGTTTACTTCAGGATCCCAATGAGCAGTTCTTC. This translates into CASSLLQDPNEQFF.

The CDR3 sequence is CASSQEWTSWGTDTQYF. CDR3 sequence (DNA): TGTGCCAGCAGCCAAGAATGGACTAGCTGGGGCACAGATACGCAGTATTTT. The chain carries TRBV3-1 and TRBJ2-3; TRBD2 aligns across 8 bases. The V gene end was trimmed by 0 bases and the J gene end by 1 base; junction bases not matched to a gene: 6. There are 17 residues in the CDR3. The V gene's germline CDR1 is LGHDT and CDR2 YNNKEL (reference sequence).

The chain recombines TRBV6-2 or TRBV6-3 with TRBJ2-1, with 8 nucleotides matching TRBD2. The germline gives CDR1 MNHEY, CDR2 SVGEGT. The J segment lost 6 bases and the V segment lost 5 bases, leaving 12 bases of the junction unmatched. CDR3 length: 16 amino acids. CDR3 sequence reads: CASSGMGASGRNEQFF. In DNA, the CDR3 is TGTGCCAGCAGTGGAATGGGGGCTAGCGGGCGCAATGAGCAGTTCTTC.

V and J are TRBV5-1 and TRBJ2-3, with a weak D call TRBD2 (5 bases). Looked up from germline, CDR1 is SGHRS and CDR2 is YFSETQ. V was pared by 1 base and J by 1 base, with 10 bases between. CDR3 length: 15 amino acids. DNA for the CDR3: TGCGCCAGCAGCTTGCCGGGAATCGGCACAGATACGCAGTATTTT. Its protein is CASSLPGIGTDTQYF. The variable domain in full, completed from reference TRBV5-1 and TRBJ2-3, reads KAGVTQTPRYLIKTRGQQVTLSCSPISGHRSVSWYQQTPGQGLQFLFEYFSETQRNKGNFPGRFSGRQFSNSRSEMNVSTLELGDSALYLCASSLPGIGTDTQYFGPGTRLTVL.

The V gene is TRBV6-6, the J gene TRBJ1-6; D possibly corresponds to TRBD1 (6 bases). From germline, CDR1 is MNHNY and CDR2 SVGAGI (reference sequence). The V gene lost 8 bases and the J gene lost 6 bases, with 14 bases spanning the gap. The CDR3 is 14 residues long. In nucleotides, the CDR3 is TGTGCCAGCGTCCGGACAGTAACTAATTCACCCCTCCACTTT. The encoded protein is CASVRTVTNSPLHF.

This chain links TRBV23-1 with TRBJ2-1, with D uncertain. TRBV23-1 is given ORF status, its function remaining uncertain. This CDR3 is 16 amino acids long. V was clipped by 4 bases and J by 7 bases, with 20 bases between them. CDR3 nucleotide sequence: TGCGCCAGCAGTCGGCTAGGCGAAATTACAGTAAATGAGCAGTTCTTC. It yields the protein CASSRLGEITVNEQFF.

CDR3 protein: CASSSRDRVNHNEQFF. The CDR3 DNA sequence: TGTGCCAGCAGCTCCCGGGACAGGGTAAATCATAATGAGCAGTTCTTC. The chain carries TRBV7-9 and TRBJ2-1; TRBD1 aligns across 9 bases. CDR3 length: 16 residues. Trimming at V came to 4 bases and at J to 7 bases, leaving 11 bases not matched to a gene. Per the germline V gene, CDR1 is SEHNR and CDR2 is FQNEAQ (reference sequence).

The V and J genes are TRBV7-2 and TRBJ2-1, with TRBD2 as a possible D gene (5 bases). Germline assignment: CDR1 SGHTA and CDR2 FQGNSA. The germline V and J ends were trimmed by 4 bases and 1 base, with 17 bases remaining between them. The CDR3 consists of 17 residues. The CDR3 sequence is CASSSTASPSSYNEQFF. The CDR3 DNA is TGTGCCAGCAGCTCCACTGCTAGCCCATCATCCTACAATGAGCAGTTCTTC.

A word on this clonotype: A much larger clone differs from this one at a single base, so this may be a read error. The chain is built from TRBV6-2 or TRBV6-3 and TRBJ2-5, with D possibly being TRBD2 (5 bases). The CDR3 is 13 residues long. The germline V and J ends were trimmed by 6 bases and 11 bases, with 19 bases remaining between them. Germline assignment: CDR1 MNHEY and CDR2 SVGEGT. CDR3 region: CASSSSLGLEQYF. The CDR3 DNA follows: TGTGCCAGCAGCTCCTCACTAGGACTTGAGCAGTACTTC.

The rearrangement joins TRBV7-2 to TRBJ2-7; 9 bases map to TRBD1. The V segment lost 5 bases and the J segment 5 bases; nucleotides outside the gene matches: 10. Germline-derived CDR1 and CDR2 are SGHTA and FQGNSA. The CDR3 length is 15 residues. The CDR3 loop is CASSPAGTGIHEQYF. The CDR3 bases are TGTGCCAGCAGCCCAGCCGGGACAGGGATCCACGAGCAGTACTTC.